The 7 T cell receptor beta chains in this list originate from one sample, sequenced in a study of cytomegalovirus exposure and HLA in healthy donors listed by TCRdb under 2017. The library was produced with the immunoSEQ multiplex PCR assay. The multiplex PCR relied on a mix of 60 forward primers for TCR Vbeta segments and 13 reverse primers for TCR Jbeta segments. TCRdb limited this immuneACCESS table to in-frame rearrangements with V and J called. A share of clones is missing; checked studies link under half to unresolved V genes, and the rest is unexplained. The sample table lists some 130,000 clones, over 60% of them with a count of one. Clones ranked in the top ten supply around 2% of the sample. Sequencing input: PBMCs. Source of these receptors: a man aged 30 to 39 in good health and CMV-seronegative.

The chain couples TRBV27 to TRBJ1-4; no clear D. The CDR3 spans 15 residues. Germline V gene data show CDR1 as MNHEY and CDR2 as SMNVEV (reference sequence). The V end was cut by 10 bases, the J end by 0 bases, with 15 bases between. In DNA form, the CDR3 reads TGTGCCACGCGGGCGGTGGATGCAACTAATGAAAAACTGTTTTTT. Protein sequence: CATRAVDATNEKLFF.

CDR3 region: CASSRDRSPGANVLTF. CDR3 bases: TGTGCCAGCAGCCGAGACAGGTCCCCTGGGGCCAACGTCCTGACTTTC. The chain carries TRBV7-9 and TRBJ2-6; TRBD1 might be the D (6 bases). This CDR3 spans 16 amino acids. V was cut by 5 bases and J by 2 bases, with 13 bases left in between. The germline V gene encodes CDR1 SEHNR and CDR2 FQNEAQ (reference sequence).

The chain recombines TRBV29-1 with TRBJ1-2; 8 nucleotides agree with TRBD1. CDR1 is SQVTM, CDR2 ANQGSEA, per germline. J lost 6 bases, V lost 7 bases, and 7 bases had no gene match. There are 12 residues in the CDR3. The CDR3 here is CSANRGKNGYTF. In DNA form, the CDR3 reads TGCAGCGCTAACAGGGGGAAGAATGGCTACACCTTC.

The chain combines TRBV28 with TRBJ1-2; a possible D gene is TRBD1 (6 bases). The CDR3 contains 14 residues. CDR1 MDHEN and CDR2 SYDVKM come from the germline V gene. V was trimmed by 6 bases and J by 4 bases, leaving 15 bases between them. CDR3 in amino acids: CASSRTAGGYGYTF. DNA for the CDR3: TGTGCCAGCAGCCGGACAGCGGGGGGCTATGGCTACACCTTC.

The chain employs TRBV2 and TRBJ1-1, with 9 bases aligning to TRBD1. The CDR3 consists of 16 residues. The V and J ends lost 8 bases and 0 bases, in that order; junction bases with no gene match: 10. Germline V gene data show CDR1 as SNHLY and CDR2 as FYNNEI. The CDR3 loop reads CASHLQGARVNTEAFF. CDR3 coding DNA: TGTGCCAGCCACTTACAGGGGGCAAGGGTGAACACTGAAGCTTTCTTT. Drawing the rest from reference TRBV2 and TRBJ1-1, the complete variable domain is EPEVTQTPSHQVTQMGQEVILRCVPISNHLYFYWYRQILGQKVEFLVSFYNNEISEKSEIFDDQFSVERPDGSNFTLKIRSTKLEDSAMYFCASHLQGARVNTEAFFGQGTRLTVV.

The chain couples TRBV19 to TRBJ2-1, with TRBD2 matching over 8 bases. The V segment lost 3 bases and the J segment 0 bases; nucleotides outside the gene matches: 4. Germline CDR1 LNHDA, CDR2 SQIVND (reference sequence). The CDR3 sequence is 16 residues long. This CDR3 reads CASSIGAGGSYNEQFF. The CDR3 bases are TGTGCCAGTAGTATCGGGGCGGGAGGCTCCTACAATGAGCAGTTCTTC. The full variable domain, its missing parts supplied by reference TRBV19 and TRBJ2-1, is DGGITQSPKYLFRKEGQNVTLSCEQNLNHDAMYWYRQDPGQGLRLIYYSQIVNDFQKGDIAEGYSVSREKKESFPLTVTSAQKNPTAFYLCASSIGAGGSYNEQFFGPGTRLTVL.

The J gene is TRBJ2-3, the V gene TRBV9; TRBD1 matches 12 bases. CDR3 length equals 16 residues. Germline V lookup: CDR1 SGDLS, CDR2 YYNGEE. Trimming at V came to 1 base and at J to 4 bases, leaving 4 bases not matched to a gene. In DNA form, the CDR3 reads TGTGCCAGCAGCGTACGGGACAGGGGGCGCCCAGATACGCAGTATTTT. It encodes CASSVRDRGRPDTQYF.